Below, 8 T cell receptor beta chains from the same sample are listed, as sequenced in a study of blood T cell repertoires in COVID-19. Only in-frame clones appear in the TCRdb table, and some are missing; sequencing was by immunoSEQ multiplex PCR. The data contain about 44,000 clones, under 90% of them singletons. Sample: peripheral blood. All receptors come from a woman aged 70-85 years with acute or convalescent COVID-19.

The V gene is TRBV29-1, the J gene TRBJ2-7; 9 bases align to TRBD1. V dropped 4 bases and J dropped 0; count of bases not matched to a gene: 1. Looked up from germline, CDR1 is SQVTM and CDR2 is ANQGSEA. There are 13 residues in the CDR3. The CDR3 sequence is CSVGTGVSYEQYF. In DNA, the CDR3 is TGCAGCGTTGGGACAGGGGTCTCCTACGAGCAGTACTTC.

The chain is built from TRBV7-6 and TRBJ2-1; TRBD2 agrees at 8 bases. CDR3 size: 15 residues. Germline assignment: CDR1 SGHVS and CDR2 FNYEAQ. Unmatched junction bases numbered 6, after V lost 3 bases and J lost 5 bases. Here the CDR3 DNA reads TGTGCCAGCAGCTTTACCGGGAGGGAGAACAATGAGCAGTTCTTC. Translating it yields CASSFTGRENNEQFF.

This clone occurred once. The chain is built from TRBV7-9 and TRBJ2-5; D unresolved. Germline assignment: CDR1 SEHNR and CDR2 FQNEAQ (reference sequence). This CDR3 contains 13 residues. V lost 8 bases and J 3 bases, leaving 13 bases between the germline ends. The CDR3 sequence: CASCNAVEETQYF. CDR3 DNA sequence: TGTGCCAGCTGCAATGCGGTTGAAGAGACCCAGTACTTC.

This clone was picked up one time. The chain carries TRBV12-3 or TRBV12-4 and TRBJ1-2, with no clear D. The CDR3 is 12 amino acids. The V and J ends lost 3 bases and 7 bases respectively, with 9 bases between them. The chain's CDR3 is CASSLGSPGYTF. The CDR3 DNA sequence: TGTGCCAGCAGTTTGGGCAGCCCTGGCTACACCTTC.

The V gene is TRBV6-1, the J gene TRBJ2-7, with D hard to call. The CDR3 has 11 amino acids. With 3 bases removed from V and 3 bases from J, the gap between germline ends came to 3 bases. Germline V gene data show CDR1 as MNHNS and CDR2 as SASEGT. CDR3 nucleotide sequence: TGTGCCAGCAGTGATCTCTACGAGCAGTACTTC. Its translation: CASSDLYEQYF.

The chain uses TRBV18 and TRBJ2-7; D might be TRBD2 (7 bases). The CDR3 loop spans 14 amino acids. Trimming left V 2 bases short and J 5 bases short, with 13 bases between. Per the germline V gene, CDR1 is KGHSH and CDR2 is LQKENI. CDR3 residues: CASSPGGGGNEQYF. The CDR3 DNA follows: TGTGCCAGCTCACCAGGAGGGGGAGGGAACGAGCAGTACTTC.

The chain has TRBV5-6 and TRBJ2-1; 9 nucleotides match TRBD1. Germline V gene data show CDR1 as SGHDT and CDR2 as YYEEEE. V lost 4 bases to trimming and J lost 5 bases; unmatched junction nucleotides: 1. The CDR3 is 13 residues long. The CDR3 protein is CASSRDRDNEQFF. For the CDR3, the DNA is TGTGCCAGCAGCCGGGACAGGGACAATGAGCAGTTCTTC.

The chain combines TRBV28 with TRBJ2-5, with TRBD2 identical over 9 bases. Germline CDR1 is MDHEN and CDR2 is SYDVKM. The J segment lost 5 bases and the V segment lost 3 bases, leaving 7 bases of the junction unmatched. The CDR3 has 15 amino acids. The CDR3 region has the DNA TGTGCCAGCAGTTTTGGGGCGGGAGGGTCGGAGACCCAGTACTTC. Translated, it gives CASSFGAGGSETQYF. The whole variable domain, filled in from reference TRBV28 and TRBJ2-5, reads DVKVTQSSRYLVKRTGEKVFLECVQDMDHENMFWYRQDPGLGLRLIYFSYDVKMKEKGDIPEGYSVSREKKERFSLILESASTNQTSMYLCASSFGAGGSETQYFGPGTRLLVL.